The next 13 T cell receptor beta chains were all read from a single sample in a study of CD4 and CD8 cells across lung adenocarcinoma regions (dated by TCRdb to 2016 to 2019). Receptors were amplified or captured by PCR. Instrument used: HiSeq X Ten. TCRdb reprocessed the public reads (quality trimming at Q25 with fastp, clone calling with MiXCR) and kept in-frame beta chains. CDR3 protein sequences are deduplicated, and each keeps its most common genes and DNA. The sample has under 25,000 distinct CDR3 sequences on record, under 65% of them singletons. The ten largest clones take up roughly a fifth of the sample. The sample was CD4+ T cells from the center of a lung tumor. The cell subset or site label here, explained by the study, means: tumor center region. The receptors here all came from a male donor with lung adenocarcinoma. The CD4 and CD8 labels of this study may be unreliable.

The sample holds many counts of this clonotype. The rearrangement uses TRBV11-2 and TRBJ2-1, with TRBD2 matching 7 bases. The J call may be wrong; the DNA end is better matched by TRBJ2-7. Germline loops: CDR1 SGHAT, CDR2 FQNNGV. CDR3 length equals 15 residues. The CDR3 sequence: CASSLFGGGTYEQYF. CDR3 in DNA: TGTGCCAGCAGCTTATTCGGCGGGGGTACCTACGAGCAGTACTTC.

This clonotype was seen a handful of times. This rearrangement joins TRBV27 to TRBJ2-1; 9 bases fit TRBD1. The DNA matches TRBJ2-7 better at its end, which makes the J call doubtful. The germline V gene has CDR1 MNHEY and CDR2 SMNVEV (reference sequence). The CDR3 loop spans 17 amino acids. In DNA, the CDR3 is TGTGCCAGCAGTTTAAGAGGTTGGGGACAGGGAATATCCGAGCAGTACTTC. It is translated as CASSLRGWGQGISEQYF.

This clonotype was seen more than once but under ten times. The gene calls are TRBV6-4 and TRBJ2-1; 7 bases fit TRBD2. This CDR3 is built from 14 residues. V trimming: 3 bases; J trimming: 1 base; junction bases outside the gene matches: 0. Germline CDR1 reads MRHNA; CDR2 reads SNTAGT. This CDR3 is CASSERESYNEQFF. CDR3 DNA sequence: TGTGCCAGCAGTGAGCGGGAGTCCTACAATGAGCAGTTCTTC.

This rearrangement joins TRBV6-2 or TRBV6-3 to TRBJ1-1; D is ambiguous. CDR1 is MNHEY, CDR2 SVGEGT, per germline. There are 14 residues in the CDR3. V gave up 0 bases and J gave up 1 base, with 6 bases separating them. The CDR3 nucleotides read TGTGCCAGCAGTTACTCGAAGGGGAACACTGAAGCTTTCTTT. It translates to CASSYSKGNTEAFF.

The CDR3 coding sequence is TGTGCCTGTCCCGGGACAGGGGACCCAGAGACCCAGTACTTC. Translated, it gives CACPGTGDPETQYF. The chain uses TRBV30 and TRBJ2-1; 10 bases line up with TRBD1. The end of the DNA fits TRBJ2-5 better, so the J call may be wrong. This CDR3 spans 14 amino acids. Germline loops: CDR1 GTSNPN, CDR2 SVGIG (reference sequence).

This clonotype was recorded only once. The genes are TRBV11-2 and TRBJ1-2; 8 bases map to TRBD1. After removal of 3 bases from V and 7 bases from J, the junction contained 10 bases not matched to a gene. This CDR3 comprises 15 residues. Germline V CDR1 and CDR2: SGHAT, FQNNGV. The CDR3 nucleotides read TGTGCCAGCAGCTTCTCAATCCAGGGGGCGGGTGGCTACACCTTC. It encodes CASSFSIQGAGGYTF.

V usage is TRBV15 and J usage is TRBJ2-1, with 7 bases identical to TRBD1. The J call is uncertain, as TRBJ2-5 better fits the DNA end. This CDR3 is built from 16 residues. Per germline, CDR1 LNHNV and CDR2 YYDKDF (reference sequence). The CDR3 spells CATSRDLARGRETQYF. DNA of the CDR3: TGTGCCACCAGCAGAGATTTGGCGAGGGGGCGGGAGACCCAGTACTTC.

As concerns this clonotype: A junction boundary mismatches the germline segment, possibly from a read error. V is TRBV27 and J is TRBJ2-3, with D possibly TRBD1 on 5 matching bases. The CDR3 has 16 residues. The germline gives CDR1 MNHEY, CDR2 SMNVEV (reference sequence). The CDR3 loop is CASSALGRRAKNTQYF. The CDR3 coding sequence is TGTGCCAGCAGTGCCTTGGGGCGGAGAGCCAAAAACACGCAGTATTTC.

The gene calls are TRBV12-3 or TRBV12-4 and TRBJ2-3, with 7 bases aligning to TRBD1. V shed 5 bases and J 10 bases; nucleotides not matched to a gene: 15. This CDR3 is 15 amino acids long. CDR3 loop: CASSHTVKSTGAQYF. The CDR3 nucleotides are TGTGCCAGCAGTCATACGGTGAAGAGCACAGGGGCGCAGTATTTT.

The CDR3 DNA reads TGCGCCAGCAGCCAAGCCCCCGTAGGTGCCAGAGAAGGCTCACCCCTCCACTTT. This translates into CASSQAPVGAREGSPLHF. V usage is TRBV4-1 and J usage is TRBJ1-6; D is unresolved. This CDR3 is 18 amino acids long. V was cut by 1 base and J by 10 bases, with 23 bases left in between. Per germline, CDR1 MGHRA and CDR2 YSYEKL.

The CDR3 loop is CASSSIREGDNEQFF. CDR3 nucleotides: TGCGCCAGCAGCTCCATTCGGGAGGGGGACAATGAGCAGTTCTTC. This sequence joins TRBV4-1 and TRBJ2-1; 8 nucleotides align to TRBD2. The V segment lost 5 bases and the J segment 5 bases; nucleotides outside the gene matches: 8. This CDR3 is 15 amino acids long. Germline CDR1 and CDR2: MGHRA and YSYEKL.

This clonotype came up a few times. The chain joins TRBV20-1 to TRBJ2-1; D is undetermined. The J call may be wrong; the DNA end is better matched by TRBJ2-5. Looked up from germline, CDR1 is DFQATT and CDR2 is SNEGSKA (reference sequence). The CDR3 contains 11 residues. The CDR3 loop is CSAHDVETQYF. As DNA, the CDR3 is TGCAGTGCCCATGACGTGGAGACCCAGTACTTC.

This clonotype appeared many times. The chain links TRBV27 to TRBJ2-1; 10 bases map to TRBD2. The J call may be in error: the DNA end matches TRBJ2-7 better. The CDR3 sequence is 18 residues long. Germline lookup yields CDR1 MNHEY and CDR2 SMNVEV (reference sequence). The CDR3 loop reads CASSLRVLSGRPSYEQYF. DNA for the CDR3: TGTGCCAGCAGTTTACGGGTCCTTAGCGGGAGGCCCTCCTACGAGCAGTACTTC.